This T cell receptor (beta chain) is drawn from a study of cytomegalovirus exposure and HLA in healthy donors. This PCR relied on a set of 60 Vbeta primers and 13 Jbeta primers. As originally analysed: Unique TCR beta chains numbered approximately 80 million in a later analysis, with 10 million to 14 million shared. Method: immunoSEQ multiplex PCR; TCRdb's copy keeps in-frame clones and lacks some. Clone size and the V and J calls come from that table; the DNA yielded D and trimming. The table lists around 120,000 clones, around 70% of them singletons. Overall study findings and caveats: Usually a TCR sequence was rare, but some public TCRs were found in many donors. A later analysis showed TCR association rates differing by HLA locus, peaking at DRB1 and lowest at HLA-C.

The CDR3 is 16 residues long. The germline gives CDR1 MNHEY, CDR2 SVGAGI. The ends lost 2 bases at V and 6 bases at J; junction bases unmatched: 11. About this clone itself: Antigen unknown.

This TCR was sampled from a woman aged 40 to 50 in good health and CMV-seronegative. V is TRBV6-5 and J is TRBJ2-3; 7 nucleotides align to TRBD1. Sequencing was performed on PBMCs. The CDR3 nucleotides are TGTGCCAGCAGTTACACGCCCCGGGGACAGCCCGATACGCAGTATTTT. Translated, it gives CASSYTPRGQPDTQYF.